Each of the 15 T cell receptor beta chains below was sequenced from the same sample in a study of patients and donors after allogeneic stem cell transplantation. TCRdb redid the calling of the RT-PCR reads with MiXCR, one entry per CDR3 protein. Counted here are some 60,000 distinct CDR3 sequences, about an eighth occurring once; the ten biggest clones make up approximately 33%. The specimen sequenced was blood, either unsorted or a sorted T cell fraction (not recorded which). The receptor set was obtained from a human donor who was either an allogeneic HSCT recipient or a stem cell or donor lymphocyte infusion donor (not recorded which). It is not recorded whose cells these are; they may come from a transplant donor.

This chain uses TRBV4-2 with TRBJ2-1, with D perhaps TRBD2 (5 bases). Germline V gene lookup returns CDR1 LGHNA and CDR2 YNFKEQ. The CDR3 has 17 amino acids. The V and J ends lost 0 bases and 4 bases respectively, with 16 bases between them. CDR3 amino acids: CASSQDRKGAKYNEQFF. The CDR3 DNA reads as TGTGCCAGCAGCCAAGACAGGAAGGGAGCAAAATACAATGAGCAGTTCTTC.

This sequence joins TRBV3-1 and TRBJ1-1, with 10 nucleotides matching TRBD1. The CDR3 runs 14 residues. Germline V gene sequence: CDR1 LGHDT, CDR2 YNNKEL (reference sequence). The V gene end was trimmed by 4 bases and the J gene end by 6 bases; junction bases not matched to a gene: 5. This CDR3 is CASSRIDRGPEAFF. In DNA form, the CDR3 reads TGTGCCAGCAGCCGAATCGACAGGGGGCCTGAAGCTTTCTTT.

This clonotype came up many times. This rearrangement joins TRBV3-1 to TRBJ2-5, with 10 bases matching TRBD2. In germline, CDR1 is LGHDT, CDR2 YNNKEL (reference sequence). V lost 1 base, J lost 5 bases, and 7 bases stayed unmatched. This CDR3 has 16 residues. The DNA of the CDR3 is TGTGCCAGCAGCCAAGGGAGCGGGAGGGCCGTGGAGACCCAGTACTTC. Encoded protein: CASSQGSGRAVETQYF.

This chain links TRBV15 with TRBJ2-7; 7 bases agree with TRBD1. V trimming: 2 bases; J trimming: 6 bases; junction bases outside the gene matches: 7. The CDR3 has 14 amino acids. Germline values: CDR1 LNHNV, CDR2 YYDKDF (reference sequence). The CDR3 loop reads CATSRPGQVREQYF. The DNA of the CDR3 is TGTGCCACCAGCAGACCCGGACAGGTCCGCGAGCAGTACTTC.

This clonotype was seen ten or more times. The chain carries TRBV6-4 and TRBJ2-1, with D possibly being TRBD2 (6 bases). V lost 5 bases, J lost 0 bases, and 14 bases lay in between. The CDR3 is made up of 16 amino acids. CDR1 MRHNA and CDR2 SNTAGT come from the germline V gene. The CDR3 is CASSPKFGSSYNEQFF. The CDR3 DNA follows: TGTGCCAGCAGTCCTAAGTTCGGGAGCTCCTACAATGAGCAGTTCTTC.

This clonotype showed up just a few times. The chain joins TRBV12-3 or TRBV12-4 to TRBJ2-1; 11 nucleotides agree with TRBD2. V shed 3 bases, J shed 8 bases, and the junction held 12 bases outside the gene matches. The CDR3 has 17 residues. The chain's CDR3 is CASSLLLRLAGSDEQFF. The CDR3 DNA follows: TGTGCCAGCAGTTTGCTGTTAAGACTAGCGGGGAGCGATGAGCAGTTCTTC.

The V and J genes are TRBV4-1 and TRBJ1-2; 7 nucleotides align to TRBD1. Per germline, CDR1 MGHRA and CDR2 YSYEKL. V shed 3 bases, J shed 2 bases, and the junction held 3 bases outside the gene matches. CDR3 size: 14 residues. CDR3 DNA: TGCGCCAGCAGCCAGAGGGACAGAAACTATGGCTACACCTTC. Encoded protein: CASSQRDRNYGYTF.

V gene TRBV5-1 combines with J gene TRBJ2-5, with D perhaps being TRBD1 or TRBD2 (6 bases each). This CDR3 has 15 amino acids. CDR1 is SGHRS, CDR2 YFSETQ, per germline. Trimming shortened V by 0 bases and J by 1 base, and 10 bases separated the two germline ends. CDR3 residues: CASSLGGGGQETQYF. CDR3 in DNA: TGCGCCAGCAGCTTGGGAGGGGGAGGCCAAGAGACCCAGTACTTC.

This clonotype came up a few times. This chain uses TRBV24-1 with TRBJ2-3; TRBD1 might be the D (5 bases). Germline V CDR1 and CDR2: KGHDR, SFDVKD. The ends were cut back, 5 bases at V and 0 bases at J, with 26 bases in the middle. The CDR3 has 20 residues. CDR3 in DNA: TGTGCCACCAGTGGGGGCCATAAGGAATCTACCTTCTTTAGCACAGATACGCAGTATTTT. It codes for CATSGGHKESTFFSTDTQYF.

The J gene is TRBJ2-5, the V gene TRBV21-1. TRBV21-1 has pseudogene status. The CDR3 consists of 13 residues. CDR3 DNA sequence: TGTGCCAGCAGCACAAGGGTCCAAGAGACCCAGTACTTC. Its translation is CASSTRVQETQYF.

This clonotype was recorded many times. V usage is TRBV6-5 and J usage is TRBJ2-7; possibly TRBD2 for D (5 bases). Germline-derived CDR1 and CDR2 are MNHEY and SVGAGI. The CDR3 loop spans 17 amino acids. Trimming took off 2 bases at V and 3 bases at J, with 20 bases between the two ends. Here the CDR3 DNA reads TGTGCCAGCAGTTACCTACGGGGTCCCGGACGGGTCTACGAGCAGTACTTC. Protein: CASSYLRGPGRVYEQYF.

The rearrangement uses TRBV27 and TRBJ1-6; TRBD1 might be the D (5 bases). The CDR3 length is 13 residues. Deletions cut 6 bases from V and 8 bases from J, with 11 bases between. The germline CDR1 and CDR2 sequences are MNHEY and SMNVEV (reference sequence). CDR3: CASRGVMDSPLHF. The CDR3 nucleotides read TGTGCCAGCAGGGGGGTCATGGATTCACCCCTCCACTTT.

This clonotype was recorded many times. V usage is TRBV5-5 and J usage is TRBJ2-3; the match to TRBD1 covers 8 bases. CDR3 size: 16 residues. Losses at the gene ends were 0 bases for V and 4 bases for J; bases not matched to a gene: 7. Germline loops: CDR1 SGHKS, CDR2 YYEKEE (reference sequence). The CDR3 sequence is CASSLGPGGISDTQYF. CDR3 sequence (DNA): TGTGCCAGCAGCTTGGGGCCAGGGGGCATTTCAGATACGCAGTATTTT.

This clonotype was seen many times. The DNA for the CDR3 is TGCGCCAGCAGCTTGGGGCACCCTGGTGTTTACGAGCAGTACTTC. Its translation: CASSLGHPGVYEQYF. The J gene is TRBJ2-7, the V gene TRBV5-1; D is unresolved. Trimming removed 0 bases from V and 4 bases from J, with 14 bases in between. This CDR3 has 15 residues. The germline V gene encodes CDR1 SGHRS and CDR2 YFSETQ.

This clonotype occurred a few times. The chain couples TRBV6-5 to TRBJ2-7, with TRBD2 matching over 13 bases. Germline V gene sequence: CDR1 MNHEY, CDR2 SVGAGI. Trimming cost V 2 bases and J 6 bases; bases outside gene matches: 10. The CDR3 has 17 residues. This CDR3 reads CASSYTKPGLAGLEQYF. In nucleotides, the CDR3 is TGTGCCAGCAGTTACACCAAACCGGGACTAGCGGGACTCGAGCAGTACTTC.